This T cell receptor beta chain stems from a study of blood T cell repertoires in COVID-19. The CDR3 consists of 13 residues. V dropped 5 bases and J dropped 4 bases, with 8 bases sitting between them. Source study methods: Estimation of nucleated cell counts was performed using reference gene primer amplification. This table comes from immunoSEQ multiplex PCR, and its TCRdb copy is limited to in-frame clones, with some not included. V and J calls and clone size follow that table, whereas D and trimming were derived from the DNA. The data hold a few hundred thousand clones, with around 90% observed a single time. Grouping used clinical history reported by participants in a survey and questionnaire. Two negative PCRs, clearance, or symptom resolution had been documented for recovered Cohort 3 donors.

This TCR was recovered from a man aged 25-45 years who had recovered from COVID-19. The sequencing sample was made of PBMCs or T cells enriched from blood (not recorded which). The V and J genes are TRBV12-3 or TRBV12-4 and TRBJ1-4; D might be TRBD1 (5 bases). The CDR3 protein is CASSGAVNEKLFF. The CDR3 DNA is TGTGCCAGCAGTGGGGCCGTTAATGAAAAACTGTTTTTT.